Below, one T cell receptor beta chain is given with its context. This sample is drawn from a study of blood T cell repertoires in COVID-19. Study overall: PBMCs, B-cell-depleted T cells, or T cells provided the cDNA or gDNA that made up the material.

TCRdb's table, derived via immunoSEQ multiplex PCR, lists solely in-frame clones and lacks some. The sample includes over 45,000 clones, roughly 80% seen only once; the top ten take around 20%. The CDR3 extends over 17 amino acids. Trimming took 6 bases from V and 4 from J; bases not matched to a gene: 13. The germline V gene has CDR1 SGHRS and CDR2 YFSETQ. The chain employs TRBV5-1 and TRBJ1-4, with 9 bases aligning to TRBD1. Sequencing was done on a sample of peripheral blood. The TCR comes from a woman aged 45-60 years with active or convalescent COVID-19. The CDR3 nucleotides read TGCGCCAGCACCGAGTGGGACAGGGAGACGAGTAATGAAAAACTGTTTTTT. This encodes CASTEWDRETSNEKLFF.